This entry is about one T cell receptor (beta chain). Antigen unknown. The data were taken from a study of shared clonotypes between healthy human individuals. The CDR3 contains 15 residues. V was pared by 0 bases and J by 7 bases, with 10 bases of the junction left unmatched. Germline V gene sequence: CDR1 SGHNT, CDR2 YYREEE (reference sequence). Study results and limitations: Sampling covered blood only; tissue repertoires likely differ. When naive CD4 clonotypes were compared across several donors, around 5% were shared.

Each subset's genomic DNA was split evenly across several immunoSEQ plates. Libraries were prepared by immunoSEQ multiplex PCR; TCRdb keeps only in-frame clonotypes and omits some of them. The sample shows about 2.4 million clones, 93% of them seen only once. All donors qualified as healthy HIV-negative adults and had experienced no recent acute infections or vaccinations. The sequence was collected from a man aged 18 to 29 in good health. Some clones in this sample may be carry-over from other donors' samples. The J gene is TRBJ2-7, the V gene TRBV5-4; 7 positions agree with TRBD1. The sample taken for sequencing was naive CD4+ T cells from PBMCs. The subset denotes: CD45RA+ positively selected. CDR3 sequence reads: CASSLAWKGAREQYF. CDR3 in DNA: TGTGCCAGCAGCTTGGCGTGGAAGGGGGCAAGAGAGCAGTACTTC.